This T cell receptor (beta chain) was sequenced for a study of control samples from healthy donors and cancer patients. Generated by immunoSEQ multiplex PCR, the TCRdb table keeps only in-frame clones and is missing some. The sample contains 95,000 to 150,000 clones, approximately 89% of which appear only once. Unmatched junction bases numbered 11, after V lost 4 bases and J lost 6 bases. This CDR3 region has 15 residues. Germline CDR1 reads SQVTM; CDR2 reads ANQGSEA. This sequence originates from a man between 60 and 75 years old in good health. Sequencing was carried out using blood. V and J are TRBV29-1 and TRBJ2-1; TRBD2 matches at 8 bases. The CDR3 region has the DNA TGCAGCGTTGGTGCCGGGCGGGGGGTTGTCAATGAGCAGTTCTTC. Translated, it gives CSVGAGRGVVNEQFF.